This T cell receptor beta chain stems from a study of blood T cell repertoires in COVID-19. About the study: Sites across the United States, Italy and Spain contributed samples from acute and convalescent COVID-19. The cDNA or gDNA used as material had been derived from T cells, B-cell-depleted T cells, or PBMCs.

V gave up 5 bases and J gave up 4 bases; unmatched junction bases: 10. The CDR3 runs to 15 residues. The germline V gene has CDR1 SGHTA and CDR2 FQGTGA. Original processing notes: Estimated nucleated cell counts came from reference gene primer amplification. Measured with immunoSEQ multiplex PCR; TCRdb has only the in-frame clones, and not every one. From that table come the V and J calls and clone size; the DNA was used to work out D and trimming. The top ten hold about 2.5% of the sample, which has about 90,000 clones, 75% to 95% seen once. Sequencing input: peripheral blood. This clonotype originated in a human donor with active COVID-19. The donor label of this sample is uncertain. The chain carries TRBV7-3 and TRBJ2-5; 7 positions match TRBD2. The DNA for the CDR3 is TGTGCCAGCAGCCTCGCGGGGGTAGGCGGAGAGACCCAGTACTTC. It translates to CASSLAGVGGETQYF.